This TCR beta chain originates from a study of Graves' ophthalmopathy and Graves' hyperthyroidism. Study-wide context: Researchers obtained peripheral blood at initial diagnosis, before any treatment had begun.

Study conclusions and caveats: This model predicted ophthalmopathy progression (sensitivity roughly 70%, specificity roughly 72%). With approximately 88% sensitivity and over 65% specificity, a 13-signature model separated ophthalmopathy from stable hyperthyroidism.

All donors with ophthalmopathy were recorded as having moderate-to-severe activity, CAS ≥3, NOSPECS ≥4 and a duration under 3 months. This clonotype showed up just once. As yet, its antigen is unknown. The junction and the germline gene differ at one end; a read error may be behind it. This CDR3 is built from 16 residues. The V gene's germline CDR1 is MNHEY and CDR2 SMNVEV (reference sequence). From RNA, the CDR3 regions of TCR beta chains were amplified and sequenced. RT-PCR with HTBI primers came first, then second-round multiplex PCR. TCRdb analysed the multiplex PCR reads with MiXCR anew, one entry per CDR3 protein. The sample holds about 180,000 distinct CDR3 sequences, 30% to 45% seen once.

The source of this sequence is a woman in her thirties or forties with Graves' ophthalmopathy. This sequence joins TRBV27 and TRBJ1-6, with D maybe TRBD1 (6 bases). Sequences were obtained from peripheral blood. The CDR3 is CASSLGGHSNNSPLHF. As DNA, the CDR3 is TGTGCCAGCAGTTTAGGGGGACACTCCAATAATTCACCCCTCCACTTT.